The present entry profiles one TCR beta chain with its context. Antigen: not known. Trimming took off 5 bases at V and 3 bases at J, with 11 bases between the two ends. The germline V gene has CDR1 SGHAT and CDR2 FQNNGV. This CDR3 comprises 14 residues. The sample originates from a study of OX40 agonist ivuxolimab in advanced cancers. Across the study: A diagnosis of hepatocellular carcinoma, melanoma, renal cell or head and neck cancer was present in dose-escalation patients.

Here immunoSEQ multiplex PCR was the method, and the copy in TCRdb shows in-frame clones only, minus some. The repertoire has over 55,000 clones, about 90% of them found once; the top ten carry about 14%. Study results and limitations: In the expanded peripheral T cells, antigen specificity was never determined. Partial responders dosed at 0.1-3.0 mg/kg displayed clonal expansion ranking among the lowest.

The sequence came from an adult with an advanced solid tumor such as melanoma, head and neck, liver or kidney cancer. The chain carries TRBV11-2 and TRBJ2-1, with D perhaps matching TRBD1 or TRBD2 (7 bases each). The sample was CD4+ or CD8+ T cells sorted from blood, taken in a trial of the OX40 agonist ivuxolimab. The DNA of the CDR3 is TGTGCCAGCAGCCTCAGGGGGGGCTACAATGAGCAGTTCTTC. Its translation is CASSLRGGYNEQFF.